This T cell receptor (beta chain) was sequenced during a study of cytomegalovirus exposure and HLA in healthy donors. Study in general: Within an early data release were tens of millions of unique TCRs drawn from HLA-typed donors.

V lost 0 bases and J lost 1, with 7 bases in between. The CDR3 has 16 amino acids. Germline lookup yields CDR1 KGHSH and CDR2 LQKENI. Vbeta (60) and Jbeta (13) primers were used in the PCR. The protocol was immunoSEQ multiplex PCR, while the TCRdb copy is restricted to in-frame clones and leaves out a portion. Recorded for this sample: roughly 120,000 clones. Sequenced: PBMCs. The receptor's source is a young man in good health and CMV-seronegative. The chain is built from TRBV18 and TRBJ2-6; D gene unclear. The DNA for the CDR3 is TGTGCCAGCTCACCACCGTCCCAATCTGGGGCCAACGTCCTGACTTTC. It codes for CASSPPSQSGANVLTF. Looking up the rest from reference TRBV18 and TRBJ2-6 gives the full variable domain: NAGVMQNPRHLVRRRGQEARLRCSPMKGHSHVYWYRQLPEEGLKFMVYLQKENIIDESGMPKERFSAEFPKEGPSILRIQQVVRGDSAAYFCASSPPSQSGANVLTFGAGSRLTVL.